These 3 T cell receptor beta chains originate from one sample sequenced in a study of cytomegalovirus exposure and HLA in healthy donors. The PCR was carried out with 60 Vbeta primers and 13 Jbeta primers. Measured with immunoSEQ multiplex PCR; TCRdb has only the in-frame clones, and not every one. Of over 70,000 clones detected, more than 70% appear once; the ten largest clones hold around 2%. Sample: PBMCs. The receptor set was obtained from a man aged 18 to 30 in good health and CMV-seronegative.

The chain uses TRBV5-4 and TRBJ1-1; D unclear. Germline CDR1 is SGHNT and CDR2 is YYREEE (reference sequence). CDR3 length: 15 amino acids. V was clipped by 0 bases and J by 6 bases, with 15 bases between them. CDR3 DNA sequence: TGTGCCAGCAGCTTGGGAGCAGGCTTCAACTCTGAAGCTTTCTTT. Translation: CASSLGAGFNSEAFF.

The rearrangement links TRBV18 to TRBJ2-7; D perhaps matches TRBD1 (5 bases). Trimming took 3 bases from V and 5 from J, leaving 8 bases between them. Germline V gene data show CDR1 as KGHSH and CDR2 as LQKENI. This CDR3 is built from 12 residues. In DNA, the CDR3 is TGTGCCAGCTCACCGACACAGGACGAGCAGTACTTC. Translated: CASSPTQDEQYF.

The genes are TRBV13 and TRBJ1-6, with 8 bases fitting TRBD1. J gave up 9 bases and V 2 bases, and 6 bases lay outside the gene matches. Looked up from germline, CDR1 is PRHDT and CDR2 is FYEKMQ (reference sequence). The CDR3 is 15 residues long. This CDR3 reads CASSLQTGVSSPLHF. The DNA of the CDR3 is TGTGCCAGCAGCTTACAGACAGGGGTTTCTTCACCCCTCCACTTT.